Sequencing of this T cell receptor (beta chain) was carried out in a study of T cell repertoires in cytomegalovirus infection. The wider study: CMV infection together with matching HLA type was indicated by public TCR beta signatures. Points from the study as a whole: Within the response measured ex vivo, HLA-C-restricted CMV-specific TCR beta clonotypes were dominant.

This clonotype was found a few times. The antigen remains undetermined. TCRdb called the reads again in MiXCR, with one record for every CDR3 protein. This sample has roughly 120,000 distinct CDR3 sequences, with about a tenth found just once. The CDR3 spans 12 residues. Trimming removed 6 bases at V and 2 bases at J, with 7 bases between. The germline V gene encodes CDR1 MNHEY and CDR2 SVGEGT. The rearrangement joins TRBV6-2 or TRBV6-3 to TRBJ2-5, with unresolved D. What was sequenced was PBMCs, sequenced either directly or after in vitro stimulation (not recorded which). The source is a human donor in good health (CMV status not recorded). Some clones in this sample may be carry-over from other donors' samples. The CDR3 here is CASRPSQETQYF. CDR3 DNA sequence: TGTGCCAGCAGACCATCACAAGAGACCCAGTACTTC.